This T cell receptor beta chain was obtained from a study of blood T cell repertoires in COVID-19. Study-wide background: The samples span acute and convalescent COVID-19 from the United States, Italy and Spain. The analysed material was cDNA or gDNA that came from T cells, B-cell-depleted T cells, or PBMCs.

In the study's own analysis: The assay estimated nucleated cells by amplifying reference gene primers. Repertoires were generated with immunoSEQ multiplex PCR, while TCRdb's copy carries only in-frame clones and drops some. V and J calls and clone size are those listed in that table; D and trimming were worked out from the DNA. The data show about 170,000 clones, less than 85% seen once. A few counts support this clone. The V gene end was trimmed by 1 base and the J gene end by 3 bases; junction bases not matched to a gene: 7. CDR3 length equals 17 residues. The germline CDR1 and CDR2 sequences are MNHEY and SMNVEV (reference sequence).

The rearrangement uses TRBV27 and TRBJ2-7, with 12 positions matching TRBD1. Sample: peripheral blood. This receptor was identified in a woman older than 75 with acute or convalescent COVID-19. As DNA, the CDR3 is TGTGCCAGCAGTTTATTCTCGGGGACAGGGGGCAACTACGAGCAGTACTTC. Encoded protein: CASSLFSGTGGNYEQYF.